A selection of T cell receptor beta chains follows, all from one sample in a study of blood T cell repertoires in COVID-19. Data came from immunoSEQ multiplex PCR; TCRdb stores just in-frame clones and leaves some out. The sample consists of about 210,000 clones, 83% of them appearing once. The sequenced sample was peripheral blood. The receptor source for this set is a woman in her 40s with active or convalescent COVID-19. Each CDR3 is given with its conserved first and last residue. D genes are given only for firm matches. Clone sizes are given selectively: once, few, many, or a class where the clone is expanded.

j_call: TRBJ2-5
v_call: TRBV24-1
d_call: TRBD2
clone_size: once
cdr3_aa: CATSDWAGGSETQYF
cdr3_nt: TGTGCCACCAGTGATTGGGCGGGAGGCTCTGAGACCCAGTACTTC

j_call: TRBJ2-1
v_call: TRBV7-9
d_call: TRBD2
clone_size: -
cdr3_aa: CASSPIGGAGNEQFF
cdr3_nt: TGTGCCAGCAGCCCGATCGGGGGGGCTGGTAATGAGCAGTTCTTC

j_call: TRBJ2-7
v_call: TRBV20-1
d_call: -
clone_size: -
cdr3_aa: CSASPGEQLEQYF
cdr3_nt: TGCAGTGCTAGTCCGGGGGAGCAGCTCGAGCAGTACTTC

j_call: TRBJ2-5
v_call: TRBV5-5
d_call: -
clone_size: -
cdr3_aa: CASSLFGGMEETQYF
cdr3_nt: TGTGCCAGCAGCTTGTTCGGGGGAATGGAAGAGACCCAGTACTTC

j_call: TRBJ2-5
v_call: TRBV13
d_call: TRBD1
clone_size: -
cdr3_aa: CASSLQGGGETQYF
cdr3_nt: TGTGCCAGCAGCTTACAAGGGGGCGGGGAGACCCAGTACTTC

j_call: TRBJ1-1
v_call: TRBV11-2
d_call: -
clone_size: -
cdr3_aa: CASSSAAEAFF
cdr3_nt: TGTGCCAGCAGCTCTGCGGCTGAAGCTTTCTTT

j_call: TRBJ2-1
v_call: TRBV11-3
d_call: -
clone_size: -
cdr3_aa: CASSWDNNNEQFF
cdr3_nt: TGTGCCAGCAGCTGGGACAATAACAATGAGCAGTTCTTC

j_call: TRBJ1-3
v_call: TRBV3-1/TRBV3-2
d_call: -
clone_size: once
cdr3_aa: CASKDLSSGNTIYF
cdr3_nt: TGTGCCAGCAAAGATCTCAGCTCTGGAAACACCATATATTTT

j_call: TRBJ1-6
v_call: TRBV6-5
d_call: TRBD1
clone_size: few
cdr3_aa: CASRLGQLLHF
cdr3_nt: TGTGCCAGCAGGCTGGGACAGCTCCTCCACTTT

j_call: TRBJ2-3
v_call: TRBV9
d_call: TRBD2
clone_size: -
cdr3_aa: CASSAPGLAVPGGTDTQYF
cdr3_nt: TGTGCCAGCAGCGCACCGGGACTAGCGGTCCCGGGGGGCACAGATACGCAGTATTTT

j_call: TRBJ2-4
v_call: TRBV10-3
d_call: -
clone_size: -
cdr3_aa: CAISESARKAKNIQYF
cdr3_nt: TGTGCCATCAGTGAGTCGGCTAGAAAAGCCAAAAACATTCAGTACTTC

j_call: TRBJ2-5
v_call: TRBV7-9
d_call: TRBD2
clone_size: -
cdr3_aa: CASSAGAGGTSIQETQYF
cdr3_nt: TGTGCCAGCAGCGCCGGAGCGGGCGGGACTAGCATCCAAGAGACCCAGTACTTC

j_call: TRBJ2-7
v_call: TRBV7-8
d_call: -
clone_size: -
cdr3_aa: CASRQGGEQYF
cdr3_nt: TGTGCCAGCAGACAAGGAGGCGAGCAGTACTTC

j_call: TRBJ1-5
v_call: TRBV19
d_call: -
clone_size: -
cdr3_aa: CASSIPQSRLYSNQPQHF
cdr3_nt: TGTGCCAGTAGTATACCCCAAAGCCGCTTGTATAGCAATCAGCCCCAGCATTTT

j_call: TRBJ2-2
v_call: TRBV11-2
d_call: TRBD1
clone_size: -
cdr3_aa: CASSVTGVNGELFF
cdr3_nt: TGTGCCAGCAGCGTGACAGGGGTTAACGGGGAGCTGTTTTTT

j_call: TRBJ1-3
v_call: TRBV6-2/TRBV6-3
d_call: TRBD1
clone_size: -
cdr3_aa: CASSYIRGPGNTIYF
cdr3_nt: TGTGCCAGCAGTTACATCAGGGGGCCTGGAAACACCATATATTTT

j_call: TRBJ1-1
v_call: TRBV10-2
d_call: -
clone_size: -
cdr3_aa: CASSAPHRVMNTEAFF
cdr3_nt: TGCGCCAGCAGTGCCCCCCACAGGGTAATGAACACTGAAGCTTTCTTT